This TCR beta chain was identified in a study of OX40 agonist ivuxolimab in advanced cancers. Study as a whole: Roughly two fifths of patients had received prior checkpoint inhibitor therapy. Three patients, one with hepatocellular carcinoma and two with cutaneous melanoma, responded partially. Findings and limits, study-wide: Certain nonresponding patients likewise had low normalized T-cell clonal expansion.

CDR3 length equals 15 residues. The ends were cut back, 0 bases at V and 1 base at J, with 9 bases in the middle. The germline gives CDR1 MGHRA, CDR2 YSYEKL. Worth noting for this clone: Its specificity is unknown.

Profiling relied on immunoSEQ multiplex PCR, and the TCRdb table lists in-frame clones only, not all of them. The sample shows roughly 58,000 clones, approximately 90% of them seen only once. The sample in question was CD4+ or CD8+ T cells sorted from blood, obtained in a trial of the OX40 agonist ivuxolimab. This receptor was identified in an adult with an advanced solid tumor such as melanoma, head and neck, liver or kidney cancer. The J gene is TRBJ2-5, the V gene TRBV4-1; the D call may be TRBD1 or TRBD2 (5 bases each). The CDR3 spells CASSQDPGAQETQYF. The CDR3 DNA is TGCGCCAGCAGCCAAGATCCCGGGGCCCAAGAGACCCAGTACTTC.